This record looks at one T cell receptor beta chain sequence and its context. Its antigen is unidentified. From germline, CDR1 is SGHRS and CDR2 YFSETQ. V lost 4 bases to trimming and J lost 6 bases, with 18 bases between them. The CDR3 covers 15 residues. At baseline, cycle 4 day 1, and cycle 7 day 1, blood was sampled. The data stem from a study of OX40 agonist ivuxolimab in advanced cancers. At the level of the study: Subjects had a mean age of about 65 years, with a range of 23 to 79; just over 80% were male.

Regarding the study as a whole: Within 6 weeks, CD4+ and CD8+ blood T cells expanded clonally at 0.1 to 3.0 mg/kg. Expanded clones were, on average, more numerous in CD8+ T cells than in CD4+.

Profiling relied on immunoSEQ multiplex PCR, and the TCRdb table lists in-frame clones only, not all of them. Of about 64,000 clones in the sample, around 84% were seen once. This TCR derives from an adult with an advanced solid tumor such as melanoma, head and neck, liver or kidney cancer. The sequencing here drew on CD4+ or CD8+ T cells sorted from blood, taken in a trial of the OX40 agonist ivuxolimab. The genes are TRBV5-1 and TRBJ2-3; D is ambiguous. CDR3 DNA sequence: TGCGCCAGCAGCCTTAACGGACCCCGATGGGATACGCAGTATTTT. It yields the protein CASSLNGPRWDTQYF.